The T cell receptor (beta chain) described here comes from a study of blood T cell repertoires in COVID-19. About the study: Acute and convalescent COVID-19 specimens originated in the United States, Italy and Spain. PBMCs, B-cell-depleted T cells, or T cells were the source of the cDNA or gDNA that made up the material.

Original processing notes: Estimated nucleated cell counts came from reference gene primer amplification. Produced via immunoSEQ multiplex PCR; TCRdb's table is partial and in-frame only. V, J and clone size are those of that table, while D and trimming were read from the DNA. The table shows a few hundred thousand clones, with under 90% occurring only once. Germline-derived CDR1 and CDR2 are SQVTM and ANQGSEA. Between the trimmed V and J ends, which lost 3 bases and 10 bases, there was a span of 24 bases. The CDR3 contains 15 residues. V gene TRBV29-1 combines with J gene TRBJ1-1, with D tentatively TRBD1 (5 bases). This TCR was sampled from a human donor in a cohort sampled during active COVID-19. The sequencing sample was made of peripheral blood. CDR3 residues: CSVEDRSAPGGVAFF. CDR3 coding DNA: TGCAGCGTTGAGGATAGGTCCGCACCCGGGGGGGTAGCTTTCTTT.